This T cell receptor beta chain stems from a study of shared clonotypes between healthy human individuals. About the research overall: Three CD4 naive, three CD4 memory, two CD8 naive and one CD8 memory plate were used per donor. The study, taken as a whole, reports: When naive CD4 clonotypes were compared across several donors, about 5% were shared.

With regard to this clone: Its target is not known.

Data came from immunoSEQ multiplex PCR; TCRdb stores just in-frame clones and leaves some out. The sample lists more than 550,000 clones; 80% to 95% were seen once. The V segment lost 4 bases and the J segment 8 bases; nucleotides outside the gene matches: 7. CDR1 is MNHEY, CDR2 SMNVEV, per germline (reference sequence). This CDR3 comprises 14 residues. The sample consisted of memory CD8+ T cells from PBMCs. Subset indicated: CD45RO+ cells pooled with CCR7-negative TemRA cells. This TCR derives from a man in his late teens or twenties in good health. Some clones in this sample may be carry-over from other donors' samples. This chain links TRBV27 with TRBJ1-4; 7 bases align to TRBD1. CDR3 bases: TGTGCCAGCAGTTACTTACAGGGGACGGAAAAACTGTTTTTT. It encodes CASSYLQGTEKLFF.